The source of this TCR beta chain is a study of PD-1 blockade in classical Hodgkin lymphoma. With respect to this clone: Its antigen is not known.

The CDR3 has 16 residues. CDR1 SGHKS and CDR2 YYEKEE come from the germline V gene (reference sequence). The J segment lost 7 bases and the V segment lost 3 bases, leaving 12 bases of the junction unmatched. Time point here: cycle 4 day 1 (C4D1), after 6 weeks of nivolumab. After autologous stem cell transplantation all patients relapsed, and prior brentuximab vedotin exposure differed between cohorts. CD4+ T cells were purified from thawed PBMCs by negative selection. The best responses consisted of complete response, partial response or progressive disease. Sequencing used immunoSEQ multiplex PCR; TCRdb keeps in-frame clones, though not all of them. Of about 30,000 clones in the sample, around 84% were seen once. Study results and caveats: Sources of repertoire differences remain undefined, possibly disease activity or prior therapy. Patients with an early start, nivolumab under 1 year after ASCT, were excluded. Significantly greater TCR diversity emerged by C4D1 in CD4+ cells but not CD8+ cells.

The sample here was CD4+ T cells from blood, taken before the fourth cycle of nivolumab. The origin of this receptor is a human donor with classical Hodgkin lymphoma. The chain links TRBV5-5 to TRBJ2-2; TRBD1 matches at 7 bases. This CDR3 is CASSWSPTGSVGELFF. DNA for the CDR3: TGTGCCAGCAGCTGGAGTCCGACAGGGTCCGTCGGGGAGCTGTTTTTT.